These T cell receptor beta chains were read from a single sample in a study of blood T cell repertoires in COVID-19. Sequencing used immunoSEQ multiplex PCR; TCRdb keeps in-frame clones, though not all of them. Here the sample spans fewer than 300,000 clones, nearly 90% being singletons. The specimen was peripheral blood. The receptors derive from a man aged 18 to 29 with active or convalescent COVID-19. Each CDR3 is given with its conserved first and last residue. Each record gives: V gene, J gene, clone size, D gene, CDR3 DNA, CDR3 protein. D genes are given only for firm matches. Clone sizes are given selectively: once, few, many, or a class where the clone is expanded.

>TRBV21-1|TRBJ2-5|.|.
TGTGCCAGCAGCAAAGATGAGGGGACCCAGTACTTC
CASSKDEGTQYF
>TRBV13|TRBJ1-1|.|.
TGTGCCAGCAGCTCGGGAACAGGGTACACTGAAGCTTTCTTT
CASSSGTGYTEAFF
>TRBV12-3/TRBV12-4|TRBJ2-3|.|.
TGTGCCAGCAACTACGGTGCAGATACGCAGTATTTT
CASNYGADTQYF
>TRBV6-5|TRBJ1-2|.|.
TGTGCCAGCAGTCCGGGGGGCAGTGGCTACACCTTC
CASSPGGSGYTF
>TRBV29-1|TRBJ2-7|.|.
TGCAGCGTCCTAGGGGGGGGCTTCTCCGAGCAGTACTTC
CSVLGGGFSEQYF
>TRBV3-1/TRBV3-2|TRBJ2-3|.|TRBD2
TGTGCCAGCAGCCAAGATCTAGCGGGGGGAGATACGCAGTATTTT
CASSQDLAGGDTQYF
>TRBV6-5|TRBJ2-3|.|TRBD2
TGTGCCAGCAGAAGCGGGGGCACAGATACGCAGTATTTT
CASRSGGTDTQYF
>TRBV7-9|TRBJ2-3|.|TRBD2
TGTGCCAGCAGCCCCGGACTAGCGGGGCACACAGATACGCAGTATTTT
CASSPGLAGHTDTQYF
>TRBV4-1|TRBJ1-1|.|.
TGCGCCAGCAGCCTCCGGTTGGAGATTTTTGAAGCTTTCTTT
CASSLRLEIFEAFF
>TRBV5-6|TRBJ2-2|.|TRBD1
TGTGCCAGCAGCTTGCTCGGACAGGGTTCTGACGGGGAGCTGTTTTTT
CASSLLGQGSDGELFF
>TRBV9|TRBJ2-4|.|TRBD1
TGTGCCAGCAGTGCGGGACAGGGGATTAGCATTCAGTACTTC
CASSAGQGISIQYF
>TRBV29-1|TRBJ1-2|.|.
TGCAGCGTTGGCCGCGGGGCGCCATCCCACTATGGCTACACCTTC
CSVGRGAPSHYGYTF
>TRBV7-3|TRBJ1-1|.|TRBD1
TGTGCCAGCAGCACCGGGACAGGAGAAGCTTTCTTT
CASSTGTGEAFF
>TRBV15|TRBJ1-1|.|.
TGTGCCACCAGGGCGGGAGGGAACACTGAAGCTTTCTTT
CATRAGGNTEAFF
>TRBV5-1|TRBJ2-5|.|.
TGCGCCAGCAGCGGGGGACTTCTACAAGAGACCCAGTACTTC
CASSGGLLQETQYF
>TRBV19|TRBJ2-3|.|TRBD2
TGTGCCAGTAGCCCCACTAGCGGGGGGTGGGCAGATACGCAGTATTTT
CASSPTSGGWADTQYF
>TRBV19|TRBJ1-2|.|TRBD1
TGTGCCAGTAGAGGGGGCCCTATCGGGACAGGGGCAGGTCCTAACTATGGCTACACCTTC
CASRGGPIGTGAGPNYGYTF
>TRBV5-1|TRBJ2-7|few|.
TGCGCCAGCAGCTTGGATTCTCCCGACGAGCAGTACTTC
CASSLDSPDEQYF
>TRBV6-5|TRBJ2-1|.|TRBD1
TGTGCCAGCAGCGCAGGGGGCTCCTACAATGAGCAGTTCTTC
CASSAGGSYNEQFF
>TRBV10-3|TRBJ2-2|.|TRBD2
TGTGCCACTCCGGGACTAGCGTCCGGGGAGCTGTTTTTT
CATPGLASGELFF
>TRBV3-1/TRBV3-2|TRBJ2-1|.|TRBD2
TGTGCCAGCAGCCAAGAGACTAGCGGGGGGCGTAGCTCCTACAATGAGCAGTTCTTC
CASSQETSGGRSSYNEQFF
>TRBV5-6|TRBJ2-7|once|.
TGTGCCAGCAGCCCAGGACTAGGGGGCTACGAGCAGTACTTC
CASSPGLGGYEQYF
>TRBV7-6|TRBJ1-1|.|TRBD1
TGTGCCAGCAGCTTAGCGCGGGACAGGAACACTGAAGCTTTCTTT
CASSLARDRNTEAFF
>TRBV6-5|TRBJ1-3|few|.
TGTGCCAGCAGTTTAACTACAGGGACCTCTGGAAACACCATATATTTT
CASSLTTGTSGNTIYF
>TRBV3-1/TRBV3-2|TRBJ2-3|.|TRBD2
TGTGCCAGCAGCCGGTCAACTAGCGGGGGTGGATCTAGCACAGATACGCAGTATTTT
CASSRSTSGGGSSTDTQYF